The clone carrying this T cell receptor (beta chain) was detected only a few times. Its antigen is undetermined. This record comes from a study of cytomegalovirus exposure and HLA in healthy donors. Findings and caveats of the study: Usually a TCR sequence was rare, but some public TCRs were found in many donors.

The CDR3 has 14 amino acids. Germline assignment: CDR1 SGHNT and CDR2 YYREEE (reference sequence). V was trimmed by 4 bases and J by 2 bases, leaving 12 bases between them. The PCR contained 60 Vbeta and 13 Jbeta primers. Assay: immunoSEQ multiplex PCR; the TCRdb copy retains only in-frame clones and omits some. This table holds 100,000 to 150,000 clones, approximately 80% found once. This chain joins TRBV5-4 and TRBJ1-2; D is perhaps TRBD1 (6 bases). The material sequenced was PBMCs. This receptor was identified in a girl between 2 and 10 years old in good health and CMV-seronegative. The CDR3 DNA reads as TGTGCCAGCAGCCAGGGAGGGGGGAACTATGGCTACACCTTC. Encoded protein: CASSQGGGNYGYTF.